The 17 T cell receptor beta chains listed next were all sequenced from one sample in a study of cytomegalovirus exposure and HLA in healthy donors. Primers for the PCR totalled 60 Vbeta and 13 Jbeta. Here immunoSEQ multiplex PCR was the method, and the copy in TCRdb shows in-frame clones only, minus some. The sample lists 75,000 to 95,000 clones, about 63% seen once, with 5% to 6.5% in the top ten. Sequencing was carried out using PBMCs. Every receptor here comes from a woman aged 30 to 39 in good health and CMV-seronegative.

This clone was detected only a few times. V is TRBV29-1 and J is TRBJ1-2; no firm D call. CDR3 length equals 11 residues. The germline CDR1 and CDR2 sequences are SQVTM and ANQGSEA. The V and J ends lost 2 bases and 4 bases respectively, with 5 bases between them. The chain's CDR3 is CSVELGYGYTF. CDR3 coding DNA: TGCAGCGTTGAACTCGGCTATGGCTACACCTTC. Full variable domain (remainder filled in from reference TRBV29-1 and TRBJ1-2): SAVISQKPSRDICQRGTSLTIQCQVDSQVTMMFWYRQQPGQSLTLIATANQGSEATYESGFVIDKFPISRPNLTFSTLTVSNMSPEDSSIYLCSVELGYGYTFGSGTRLTVV.

In DNA form, the CDR3 reads TGTGCCAGCAGTGGACAGGGGGGGAACACTGAAGCTTTCTTT. Encoded protein: CASSGQGGNTEAFF. The chain has TRBV6-6 and TRBJ1-1; 10 bases are a match to TRBD1. V lost 5 bases to trimming and J lost 1 base; unmatched junction nucleotides: 1. CDR3 length: 14 amino acids. Germline CDR1 is MNHNY and CDR2 is SVGAGI (reference sequence).

This clone has only a few counts. The chain has TRBV12-5 and TRBJ2-3, with TRBD1 matching over 9 bases. The germline gives CDR1 LGHNT, CDR2 FRNRAP. With V trimmed by 5 bases and J by 5 bases, 5 bases remained unmatched. The CDR3 runs to 14 residues. CDR3 region: CASGTGQGIDTQYF. The CDR3 DNA reads TGTGCTAGTGGTACGGGACAGGGAATAGATACGCAGTATTTT.

A note on this clone: The junction shows a germline mismatch at one end, possibly a read error. The chain combines TRBV6-5 with TRBJ2-7; 9 nucleotides line up with TRBD1. This CDR3 spans 15 amino acids. CDR1 and CDR2 from the germline V gene are MNHEY and SVGAGI. CDR3 amino acids: CASSFAGTGIYERYF. The DNA for the CDR3 is TGTGCCAGCAGTTTCGCCGGGACAGGGATATACGAGCGGTACTTC.

This chain joins TRBV7-2 and TRBJ1-2, with TRBD1 identical over 9 bases. CDR1 and CDR2 (germline): SGHTA, FQGNSA. V lost 5 bases to trimming and J lost 8 bases; unmatched junction nucleotides: 12. There are 15 residues in the CDR3. In DNA form, the CDR3 reads TGTGCCAGCAGCCCGAATACAGGGGGCAGGGGAGGCTACACCTTC. Amino acids: CASSPNTGGRGGYTF.

The chain links TRBV2 to TRBJ2-7, with 9 bases fitting TRBD1. V lost 4 bases, J lost 9 bases, and 7 bases stayed unmatched. The CDR3 length is 13 residues. The germline V gene has CDR1 SNHLY and CDR2 FYNNEI. The CDR3 nucleotides are TGTGCCAGCAGTGGAACAGGGGGCCGGGTGCAGTACTTC. Translation: CASSGTGGRVQYF.

The chain combines TRBV18 with TRBJ1-6, with D hard to call. V was pared by 1 base and J by 12 bases, with 19 bases between. Germline V gene sequence: CDR1 KGHSH, CDR2 LQKENI. The length of the CDR3 is 16 residues. CDR3 sequence (DNA): TGTGCCAGCTCACCACGGAGCCCGGGATCCCGTGAACCCCTCCACTTT. Translation gives CASSPRSPGSREPLHF.

This clone was detected only once. This rearrangement joins TRBV5-1 to TRBJ1-2; D ambiguous. The CDR3 has 15 residues. The germline V gene has CDR1 SGHRS and CDR2 YFSETQ. Trimming cost V 4 bases and J 0 bases, with 13 bases left between them. The CDR3 region has the DNA TGCGCCAGCAGCCTGATACCGTTAGCTAACTATGGCTACACCTTC. Protein product: CASSLIPLANYGYTF.

The CDR3 nucleotides read TGTGCCAGCAGTTTCGGGACTAGCGGCACAGATACGCAGTATTTT. Its translation: CASSFGTSGTDTQYF. The rearrangement uses TRBV27 and TRBJ2-3; 10 bases map to TRBD2. In germline, CDR1 is MNHEY, CDR2 SMNVEV (reference sequence). CDR3 length: 15 amino acids. After removal of 3 bases from V and 1 base from J, the junction contained 1 base not matched to a gene.

V is TRBV9 and J is TRBJ1-2; 7 nucleotides match TRBD1. With V trimmed by 0 bases and J by 8 bases, 10 bases remained unmatched. CDR1 and CDR2 (germline): SGDLS, YYNGEE. This CDR3 contains 15 residues. CDR3 coding DNA: TGTGCCAGCAGCGTAGACCTAGACAGGGTGGAAGGCTACACCTTC. It is translated as CASSVDLDRVEGYTF.

This clone was observed a handful of times. The rearrangement uses TRBV15 and TRBJ1-5; 7 bases line up with TRBD1. The CDR3 is made up of 15 amino acids. Germline V lookup: CDR1 LNHNV, CDR2 YYDKDF (reference sequence). Unmatched junction bases numbered 6, after V lost 5 bases and J lost 2 bases. The CDR3 here is CATSGRGPGNQPQHF. CDR3 coding DNA: TGTGCCACCAGCGGAAGGGGGCCGGGCAATCAGCCCCAGCATTTT.

The J gene is TRBJ2-3, the V gene TRBV6-4; D is undetermined. V was cut by 8 bases and J by 0 bases, with 12 bases left in between. The CDR3 is 14 amino acids. Germline CDR1 MRHNA, CDR2 SNTAGT. This CDR3 is CASRTDSSTDTQYF. The CDR3 coding sequence is TGTGCCAGCCGCACAGATTCTAGCACAGATACGCAGTATTTT.

The V gene is TRBV6-1, the J gene TRBJ1-5; 8 bases map to TRBD1. This CDR3 contains 15 residues. CDR1 is MNHNS, CDR2 SASEGT, per germline. J lost 6 bases, V lost 5 bases, and 9 bases had no gene match. The CDR3 protein is CASSPGQGNTQPQHF. The CDR3 DNA reads TGTGCCAGCAGTCCAGGACAGGGTAACACTCAGCCCCAGCATTTT.

The chain joins TRBV5-1 to TRBJ2-6; D is uncertain. CDR1 is SGHRS and CDR2 is YFSETQ in the germline V gene. V was cut by 4 bases and J by 0 bases, with 5 bases left in between. The CDR3 length is 14 residues. CDR3: CASSLLSGANVLTF. CDR3 nucleotide sequence: TGCGCCAGCAGCCTACTCTCTGGGGCCAACGTCCTGACTTTC. The variable domain in full, with the rest retrieved from reference TRBV5-1 and TRBJ2-6, is KAGVTQTPRYLIKTRGQQVTLSCSPISGHRSVSWYQQTPGQGLQFLFEYFSETQRNKGNFPGRFSGRQFSNSRSEMNVSTLELGDSALYLCASSLLSGANVLTFGAGSRLTVL.

CDR3 loop: CASSLAGIYNEQFF. For the CDR3, the DNA is TGTGCCAGCAGCTTAGCCGGGATTTACAATGAGCAGTTCTTC. The chain carries TRBV7-3 and TRBJ2-1; TRBD2 is a possible D gene (5 bases). The germline gives CDR1 SGHTA, CDR2 FQGTGA. CDR3 length equals 14 residues. V was shortened by 2 bases and J by 4 bases, with 9 bases between the two germline ends.

V usage is TRBV7-9 and J usage is TRBJ2-5; the match to TRBD2 covers 8 bases. The CDR3 has 15 residues. Germline lookup yields CDR1 SEHNR and CDR2 FQNEAQ (reference sequence). The J segment lost 3 bases and the V segment lost 5 bases, leaving 8 bases of the junction unmatched. The CDR3 nucleotides are TGTGCCAGCAGCCCCCGGGGGGGTACCGAAGAGACCCAGTACTTC. It yields the protein CASSPRGGTEETQYF.

The chain is built from TRBV10-3 and TRBJ2-5, with TRBD1 matching 7 bases. V shed 3 bases, J shed 3 bases, and the junction held 1 base outside the gene matches. From germline, CDR1 is ENHRY and CDR2 SYGVKD. This CDR3 is 13 amino acids long. CDR3 loop: CAISEDREETQYF. The CDR3 DNA follows: TGTGCCATCAGTGAAGACAGGGAAGAGACCCAGTACTTC.